Presented here are 10 T cell receptor beta chains from one specimen sequenced in a study of CD8+ T cells in alopecia areata (dated by TCRdb to 2016 to 2019). Libraries came from the immunoSEQ multiplex PCR assay. RNA was extracted from all samples and reverse transcribed into cDNA as template for TCR sequencing. Imported from immuneACCESS, the table was reduced by TCRdb to in-frame sequences with V and J called. These copies leave out some clones; in studies compared against another copy, an unresolved V gene accounts for under half, and the cause of the remainder is not known. A total of roughly 200,000 clones appear in this sample, roughly 60% of them only once. Approximately 1.7% of the sample is taken by the ten largest. In light of the paper, this sample's time point label describes: baseline before oral tofacitinib. The specimen was CD4+ T cells sorted from blood, collected at week 0. The receptors originated from a human donor with alopecia areata.

The chain combines TRBV7-8 with TRBJ1-1; 9 bases agree with TRBD1. The CDR3 is made up of 14 amino acids. Germline V CDR1 and CDR2: SGHVS, FQNEAQ. The V segment lost 4 bases and the J segment 4 bases; nucleotides outside the gene matches: 4. CDR3 nucleotides: TGTGCCAGCAGCTCGACAGGGGGGAGCACTGAAGCTTTCTTT. It specifies CASSSTGGSTEAFF.

V usage is TRBV29-1 and J usage is TRBJ1-2; D unclear. The CDR3 has 12 amino acids. Germline CDR1 SQVTM, CDR2 ANQGSEA. The ends were cut back, 7 bases at V and 2 bases at J, with 11 bases in the middle. CDR3 DNA: TGCAGCGCCGACGACATGAACTATGGCTACACCTTC. Translated: CSADDMNYGYTF.

This chain links TRBV18 with TRBJ2-1; D ambiguous. The ends were cut back, 2 bases at V and 7 bases at J, with 3 bases in the middle. Germline-derived CDR1 and CDR2 are KGHSH and LQKENI. This CDR3 spans 11 amino acids. The CDR3 sequence is CASSPKNEQFF. CDR3 nucleotide sequence: TGTGCCAGCTCACCAAAGAATGAGCAGTTCTTC.

The rearrangement links TRBV4-3 to TRBJ2-7; 9 bases map to TRBD1. The CDR3 extends over 16 amino acids. Germline V gives CDR1 LGHNA, CDR2 YSLEER. The junction had 11 bases not matched to a gene; V was cut back by 0 bases and J by 8 bases. CDR3 sequence (DNA): TGCGCCAGCAGCCAAGAGCCTCCGGGACAGGGCGGCAAGCAGTACTTC. As protein: CASSQEPPGQGGKQYF.

The chain combines TRBV30 with TRBJ1-1; D may be TRBD1 (5 bases). Per germline, CDR1 GTSNPN and CDR2 SVGIG (reference sequence). CDR3 length equals 11 residues. The germline V and J ends were trimmed by 7 bases and 4 bases, with 10 bases remaining between them. The CDR3 sequence is CAYGHSTEAFF. The CDR3 nucleotides read TGTGCCTACGGACATAGCACTGAAGCTTTCTTT.

V and J are TRBV29-1 and TRBJ2-2; 7 bases align to TRBD2. With V trimmed by 3 bases and J by 7 bases, 5 bases remained unmatched. From germline, CDR1 is SQVTM and CDR2 ANQGSEA. The CDR3 covers 13 residues. In nucleotides, the CDR3 is TGCAGCGTTGATATCGGGGAGGGCGGGGAGCTGTTTTTT. Translation: CSVDIGEGGELFF.

This chain connects TRBV5-4 to TRBJ1-2; D not certain. Trimming took 0 bases from V and 0 from J, leaving 15 bases between them. CDR1 and CDR2 (germline): SGHNT, YYREEE (reference sequence). The CDR3 is 17 amino acids. As DNA, the CDR3 is TGTGCCAGCAGCTTGGGCGGCCAGGCAAGATCTAACTATGGCTACACCTTC. It translates to CASSLGGQARSNYGYTF. Based on the CDR3 plus reference TRBV5-4 and TRBJ1-2, the full variable domain is ETGVTQSPTHLIKTRGQQVTLRCSSQSGHNTVSWYQQALGQGPQFIFQYYREEENGRGNFPPRFSGLQFPNYSSELNVNALELDDSALYLCASSLGGQARSNYGYTFGSGTRLTVV.

V usage is TRBV6-1 and J usage is TRBJ2-3; D is possibly TRBD1 (6 bases). Per the germline V gene, CDR1 is MNHNS and CDR2 is SASEGT. This CDR3 spans 15 amino acids. Deletions cut 5 bases from V and 6 bases from J, with 18 bases between. CDR3 sequence: CASSWGLGGSDTQYF. In DNA form, the CDR3 reads TGTGCCAGCAGTTGGGGTCTAGGGGGTTCCGATACGCAGTATTTT.

Only one count was recorded for this clone. The rearrangement links TRBV5-4 to TRBJ1-6; possibly TRBD1 for D (6 bases). This CDR3 spans 14 amino acids. V was cut by 4 bases and J by 9 bases, with 14 bases left in between. Germline V gives CDR1 SGHNT, CDR2 YYREEE (reference sequence). The CDR3 region has the DNA TGTGCCAGCAGCCCCGGGGGCCTAGGTTCACCCCTCCACTTT. Its translation: CASSPGGLGSPLHF.

The V call is TRBV30, the J call TRBJ1-2; possible D gene TRBD1, 6 bases. The CDR3 is 13 residues long. V lost 7 bases, J lost 7 bases, and 19 bases lay in between. Germline V gene lookup returns CDR1 GTSNPN and CDR2 SVGIG (reference sequence). CDR3 amino acids: CALGQGIFVGYTF. The CDR3 DNA sequence: TGTGCCTTGGGGCAGGGGATCTTCGTTGGCTACACCTTC.